The 10 T cell receptor beta chains reported below all come from one sample, sequenced in a study of T-cell memory formation after mild COVID-19. TCRdb used MiXCR to reprocess the 5' RACE reads, holding one entry per CDR3 protein. The data show 150,000 to 200,000 distinct CDR3 sequences, with 15% to 20% seen just once and around 2% held by the top ten. The sequenced sample consisted of PBMCs or a T cell subset sorted from them (not recorded which). The receptors here all came from an adult woman who had mild COVID-19 (a few samples of this study predate the infection). Cell type and time point are not known.

V gene TRBV14 combines with J gene TRBJ2-7; D not resolved. The CDR3 runs 15 residues. The germline CDR1 and CDR2 sequences are SGHDN and FVKESK. Trimming removed 3 bases from V and 3 bases from J, with 15 bases in between. CDR3 amino acids: CASSQRTLPIYEQYF. In DNA, the CDR3 is TGTGCCAGCAGCCAGCGGACCCTCCCGATCTACGAGCAGTACTTC.

V is TRBV7-2 and J is TRBJ2-3; D gene uncertain. The V end lost 3 bases, the J end lost 0 bases, and 10 bases lay between the germline ends. The CDR3 has 15 residues. Germline assignment: CDR1 SGHTA and CDR2 FQGNSA. The CDR3 sequence is CASSFSKRSTDTQYF. CDR3 DNA sequence: TGTGCCAGCAGCTTTAGTAAGAGGAGCACAGATACGCAGTATTTT.

This clonotype was observed a handful of times. The chain couples TRBV5-1 to TRBJ2-1, with 10 positions matching TRBD2. V shed 2 bases and J 5 bases; nucleotides not matched to a gene: 1. Germline V gene data show CDR1 as SGHRS and CDR2 as YFSETQ. The CDR3 length is 14 residues. CDR3 region: CASSLLAGNNEQFF. The CDR3 nucleotides read TGCGCCAGCAGCTTACTAGCGGGGAACAATGAGCAGTTCTTC.

This sequence joins TRBV19 and TRBJ2-1; TRBD1 aligns across 7 bases. V was pared by 1 base and J by 4 bases, with 4 bases of the junction left unmatched. This CDR3 region has 15 residues. CDR1 is LNHDA, CDR2 SQIVND, per germline (reference sequence). CDR3 nucleotide sequence: TGTGCCAGTAGTATAGGGACAGGACGATACAATGAGCAGTTCTTC. Its translation: CASSIGTGRYNEQFF.

The chain carries TRBV7-9 and TRBJ1-3; a possible D gene is TRBD1 (5 bases). Trimming stripped 4 bases from V and 4 bases from J, with 14 bases between. CDR1 SEHNR and CDR2 FQNEAQ come from the germline V gene (reference sequence). The CDR3 spans 15 residues. The chain's CDR3 is CASSSPRDVGNTIYF. The CDR3 bases are TGTGCCAGCAGCTCTCCCCGGGACGTCGGAAACACCATATATTTT.

This clonotype was observed a few times. The chain uses TRBV28 and TRBJ2-2; 11 bases map to TRBD1. V was clipped by 6 bases and J by 0 bases; unmatched bases: 0. This CDR3 comprises 15 residues. Germline loops: CDR1 MDHEN, CDR2 SYDVKM. CDR3 nucleotides: TGTGCCAGCAGGGGACAGGGGGCGAACACCGGGGAGCTGTTTTTT. It yields the protein CASRGQGANTGELFF.

This clonotype has a handful of counts. This chain uses TRBV24-1 with TRBJ2-1; a possible D gene is TRBD2 (5 bases). Trimming pared 2 bases from V and 0 bases from J, leaving 13 bases between. Germline CDR1 KGHDR, CDR2 SFDVKD. The CDR3 consists of 17 residues. CDR3 sequence (DNA): TGTGCCACCAGTGATTCGGGATTTTCGAGCTCCTACAATGAGCAGTTCTTC. Its translation: CATSDSGFSSSYNEQFF.

The rearrangement joins TRBV5-1 to TRBJ2-1; D might be TRBD2 (5 bases). The ends were cut back, 2 bases at V and 7 bases at J, with 10 bases in the middle. Germline CDR1 and CDR2: SGHRS and YFSETQ. This CDR3 comprises 13 residues. CDR3 sequence: CASSLGSTNEQFF. CDR3 coding DNA: TGCGCCAGCAGCTTAGGGAGTACTAATGAGCAGTTCTTC.

V gene TRBV7-9 combines with J gene TRBJ2-7; 8 bases match TRBD1. The junction had 11 bases not matched to a gene; V was cut back by 1 base and J by 3 bases. The CDR3 has 17 residues. CDR1 is SEHNR and CDR2 is FQNEAQ in the germline V gene (reference sequence). CDR3 protein: CASSLGGVDRVHYEQYF. The CDR3, as DNA: TGTGCCAGCAGCTTAGGAGGGGTGGACAGGGTCCACTACGAGCAGTACTTC.

This clonotype was observed a few times. V gene TRBV20-1 combines with J gene TRBJ1-1; D ambiguous. V gave up 1 base and J gave up 4 bases, with 7 bases separating them. CDR1 and CDR2 from the germline V gene are DFQATT and SNEGSKA (reference sequence). This CDR3 has 12 residues. CDR3 in DNA: TGCAGTGCTAGAGGCGAGGGCACTGAAGCTTTCTTT. It translates to CSARGEGTEAFF.